This is a list of T cell receptor beta chains from one sample in a study of cytomegalovirus exposure and HLA in healthy donors. Here immunoSEQ multiplex PCR was the method, and the copy in TCRdb shows in-frame clones only, minus some. The sample has some 170,000 clones, 75% to 80% seen once. Sequencing input: PBMCs. These TCRs come from a man between 35 and 55 years old in good health and CMV-seropositive. CDR3s include the opening cysteine and the closing phenylalanine or tryptophan. The D gene is left open where the match is weak. Rows give clone size only sometimes, using once, few, many, or a class for an expanded clone.

.,.,TRBV10-3,TRBJ2-3,TGTGCCATCAGCTATGGGACTAGCACAGATACGCAGTATTTT,CAISYGTSTDTQYF
.,.,TRBV30,TRBJ2-1,TGTGCCTGGAGGGTACTAGACTACAATGAGCAGTTCTTC,CAWRVLDYNEQFF
.,TRBD2,TRBV4-2,TRBJ2-7,TGTGCCAGCAGCCTCGGGACTAGCGGCTCCTACGAGCAGTACTTC,CASSLGTSGSYEQYF
.,.,TRBV7-9,TRBJ2-3,TGTGCCAGCAGCAACCCCCCGACCGACATAAACGCAGATACGCAGTATTTT,CASSNPPTDINADTQYF
.,.,TRBV19,TRBJ2-7,TGTGCCAGTAGTTCCTACTCCGGGACACTCTACGAGCAGTACTTC,CASSSYSGTLYEQYF
.,.,TRBV11-2,TRBJ2-5,TGTGCCAGCAGCTCGCGCCCCCGGGTCCATCAAGAGACCCAGTACTTC,CASSSRPRVHQETQYF
.,.,TRBV7-9,TRBJ1-4,TGTGCCAGCAGCTTAGACAAAAATGAAAAACTGTTTTTT,CASSLDKNEKLFF
.,.,TRBV27,TRBJ1-1,TGTGCCAGCAGTCCCTCACGATTGAGCACTGAAGCTTTCTTT,CASSPSRLSTEAFF
.,TRBD1,TRBV6-5,TRBJ1-1,TGTGCCAGCACCTTACAGGGGGCGGACACTGAAGCTTTCTTT,CASTLQGADTEAFF
few,TRBD1,TRBV7-2,TRBJ2-4,TGTGCCAGCAGCATCGGGGACAGGGGGCCGCTCGGCAGTCAGTACTTC,CASSIGDRGPLGSQYF
.,.,TRBV19,TRBJ2-1,TGTGCCAGTAGTATAGATTCTCGAAAGGGACAAAATGAGCAGTTCTTC,CASSIDSRKGQNEQFF
.,TRBD1,TRBV7-9,TRBJ1-4,TGTGCCAGCAGCCCTGCACAGGGGGATAATGAAAAACTGTTTTTT,CASSPAQGDNEKLFF
once,TRBD1,TRBV10-2,TRBJ2-5,TGCGCCAGCAGGAAGGACAGGACCCAAGAGACCCAGTACTTC,CASRKDRTQETQYF
.,TRBD1,TRBV2,TRBJ2-1,TGTGCCAGCACCCCGCGTGGGACAGGGGGGACCGATGAGCAGTTCTTC,CASTPRGTGGTDEQFF
.,TRBD2,TRBV11-3,TRBJ2-5,TGTGCCAGCACCATCAGCGGGAGTGCGGAGACCCAGTACTTC,CASTISGSAETQYF
.,TRBD1,TRBV10-2,TRBJ1-2,TGCGCCAGCAACCCGACAGGGTCTTATGACTATGGCTACACCTTC,CASNPTGSYDYGYTF
.,TRBD1,TRBV6-5,TRBJ1-5,TGTGCCAGCAGGGGACAGGGGAATCAGCCCCAGCATTTT,CASRGQGNQPQHF
once,.,TRBV6-6,TRBJ2-7,TGTGCCAGCAGCCCGGACAACTCCTACGAGCAGTACTTC,CASSPDNSYEQYF
.,.,TRBV11-1,TRBJ1-3,TGTGCCAGCAGCTTTCAGCGGGGGCCTGGAAACACCATATATTTT,CASSFQRGPGNTIYF
few,TRBD2,TRBV5-4,TRBJ2-7,TGTGCCAGCAGCTTGATAGCGGGAGGGGGCTCCCACGAGCAGTACTTC,CASSLIAGGGSHEQYF
few,TRBD1,TRBV29-1,TRBJ1-2,TGCAGCGTTGAGTTTGGACAGGCTAACTATGGCTACACCTTC,CSVEFGQANYGYTF
.,TRBD2,TRBV19,TRBJ2-5,TGTGCCAGTAGTAGAGGGACTAGCGGGCCCAAAGAGACCCAGTACTTC,CASSRGTSGPKETQYF
once,TRBD2,TRBV18,TRBJ2-7,TGTGCCAGCTCACCGGCACTAGCGGGAGTCGAGCAGTACTTC,CASSPALAGVEQYF
.,.,TRBV9,TRBJ1-1,TGTGCCAGCAGCGAAGCTCCGAACACTGAAGCTTTCTTT,CASSEAPNTEAFF
once,.,TRBV9,TRBJ2-3,TGTGCCAGCAGCGTAGCGGGAAAAGATACGCAGTATTTT,CASSVAGKDTQYF
.,.,TRBV27,TRBJ2-5,TGTGCCAGCAGTCCCCGGAGACAAGAGACCCAGTACTTC,CASSPRRQETQYF
.,TRBD1,TRBV4-1,TRBJ1-1,TGCGCCAGCAGGTCCGGGACAGGGGTGGTTTTGAACACTGAAGCTTTCTTT,CASRSGTGVVLNTEAFF